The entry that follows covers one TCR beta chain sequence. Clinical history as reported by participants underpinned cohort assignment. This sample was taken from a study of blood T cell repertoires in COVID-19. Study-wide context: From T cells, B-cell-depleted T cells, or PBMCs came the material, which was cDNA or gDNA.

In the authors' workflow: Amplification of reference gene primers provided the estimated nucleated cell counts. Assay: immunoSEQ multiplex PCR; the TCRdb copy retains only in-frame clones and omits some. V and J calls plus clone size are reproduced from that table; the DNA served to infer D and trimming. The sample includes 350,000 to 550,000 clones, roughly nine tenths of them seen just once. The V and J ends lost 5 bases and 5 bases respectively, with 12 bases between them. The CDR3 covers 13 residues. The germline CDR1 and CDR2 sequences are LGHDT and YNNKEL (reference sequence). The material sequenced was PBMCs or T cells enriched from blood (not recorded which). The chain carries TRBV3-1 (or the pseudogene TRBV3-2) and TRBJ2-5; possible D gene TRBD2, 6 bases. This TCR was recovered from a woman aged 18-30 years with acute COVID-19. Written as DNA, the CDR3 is TGTGCCAGCAGCACTAGCTTCGGGGAGACCCAGTACTTC. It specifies CASSTSFGETQYF.